This T cell receptor beta chain was sequenced during a study of shared clonotypes between healthy human individuals. CD45RO negativity and positive selection for CCR7 defined naive CD8 cells, a population that excluded terminally differentiated effector memory CD45RA+ cells. Study observations and caveats: Large sequencing depth failed to make sorted-subset sequencing complete, rarefaction showed. Relative to clonotypes present in all four donors, those not shared had lower generation probabilities. The study sampled only blood, and tissue repertoires likely differ.

Points on this clone: Its matching antigen is unknown.

Several immunoSEQ plates held equal portions of the genomic DNA taken from each subset. The table came from immunoSEQ multiplex PCR; TCRdb's copy has only in-frame clones and leaves some out. This table has 550,000 to 600,000 clones, roughly 98% appearing once. CDR1 is SQVTM, CDR2 ANQGSEA, per germline. The CDR3 runs 14 residues. The J segment lost 4 bases and the V segment lost 3 bases, leaving 7 bases of the junction unmatched. The sequence derives from a man aged 25 to 40 in good health. Sample: naive CD8+ T cells sorted from blood. The V and J genes are TRBV29-1 and TRBJ1-2; 8 bases agree with TRBD1. CDR3 DNA sequence: TGCAGCGTTGACCCAGGGGGCGCCGGCTATGGCTACACCTTC. It translates to CSVDPGGAGYGYTF. Using reference TRBV29-1 and TRBJ1-2 for the parts outside the CDR3, the full variable domain is SAVISQKPSRDICQRGTSLTIQCQVDSQVTMMFWYRQQPGQSLTLIATANQGSEATYESGFVIDKFPISRPNLTFSTLTVSNMSPEDSSIYLCSVDPGGAGYGYTFGSGTRLTVV.